Below are 14 T cell receptor beta chains sequenced from a single sample in a study of vaccination and CD4 T cells after COVID-19. Scientists ran DNA taken from cultured CD4+ T cells through the Oncomine TCR Beta short-read assay for sequencing. Genomic DNA was extracted from cultured CD4+ T cells. TCRdb independently ran MiXCR on the PCR reads; one entry per CDR3 protein. This sample carries under 10,000 distinct CDR3 sequences, 32% of them seen once, and the ten largest clones take 13%. Treatment given: approximately nine-day PBMC culture with coronavirus spike peptide pools or control peptides (ViraFEST assay). Those CD4+ T cells from the unexposed donor predate the COVID-19 pandemic (2011-2018). Their specific antigens are unknown. Sequencing was carried out using CD4+ T cells from blood, cultured in vitro. The receptors derive from a human donor in good health.

A few counts support this clonotype. The CDR3 sequence: CASSIGWQETQYF. In DNA, the CDR3 is TGTGCCAGTAGTATAGGGTGGCAAGAGACCCAGTACTTC. The gene calls are TRBV19 and TRBJ2-5; D unclear. CDR1 and CDR2 (germline): LNHDA, SQIVND (reference sequence). The CDR3 has 13 residues. V was cut by 1 base and J by 2 bases, with 5 bases left in between. Based on the CDR3 plus reference TRBV19 and TRBJ2-5, the full variable domain is DGGITQSPKYLFRKEGQNVTLSCEQNLNHDAMYWYRQDPGQGLRLIYYSQIVNDFQKGDIAEGYSVSREKKESFPLTVTSAQKNPTAFYLCASSIGWQETQYFGPGTRLLVL.

This chain connects TRBV20-1 to TRBJ2-1; a weak D match, TRBD1 (6 bases). The CDR3 is 15 residues long. In germline, CDR1 is DFQATT, CDR2 SNEGSKA (reference sequence). V was trimmed by 6 bases and J by 11 bases, leaving 26 bases between them. The CDR3 is CSAGVSGQELRKQFF. DNA of the CDR3: TGCAGTGCCGGGGTGTCGGGACAAGAGCTTCGAAAGCAGTTCTTC.

To note about this clonotype: A much bigger clone sits one base away, suggesting this may be a read error. The rearrangement uses TRBV6-1 and TRBJ2-5; perhaps TRBD2 as D (6 bases). CDR1 and CDR2 (germline): MNHNS, SASEGT. Trimming took off 8 bases at V and 7 bases at J, with 23 bases between the two ends. This CDR3 has 15 amino acids. CDR3 bases: TGTGCCAGCGGTCACGGGACTGGGGAGGCCCGGACCCAGTACTTC. Its protein is CASGHGTGEARTQYF.

This chain joins TRBV28 and TRBJ1-5; a possible D gene is TRBD1 (6 bases). The CDR3 spans 13 residues. The V gene's germline CDR1 is MDHEN and CDR2 SYDVKM. Trimming took off 5 bases at V and 2 bases at J, with 7 bases between the two ends. In DNA, the CDR3 is TGTGCCAGCAGTCGGACAGGCAATCAGCCCCAGCATTTT. Protein product: CASSRTGNQPQHF.

This chain uses TRBV18 with TRBJ1-5, with a possible D match to TRBD1 (6 bases). The germline CDR1 and CDR2 sequences are KGHSH and LQKENI. The CDR3 spans 14 residues. Trimming cost V 8 bases and J 5 bases, with 16 bases left between them. The CDR3 is CASAGQGRDQPQHF. The CDR3 DNA follows: TGTGCCAGCGCTGGGCAGGGGAGGGATCAGCCCCAGCATTTT.

The table lists this clonotype with a few counts. This rearrangement joins TRBV10-3 to TRBJ2-7; 8 nucleotides align to TRBD1. The V and J ends lost 4 bases and 6 bases, in that order; junction bases with no gene match: 8. CDR1 is ENHRY, CDR2 SYGVKD, per germline. The CDR3 is 14 residues long. In DNA form, the CDR3 reads TGTGCCATCAGTGGTGCAGGACAGGGATCCGAGCAGTACTTC. Its translation is CAISGAGQGSEQYF.

The chain employs TRBV7-8 and TRBJ2-1; 9 nucleotides line up with TRBD2. This CDR3 contains 19 residues. V shed 4 bases, J shed 5 bases, and the junction held 18 bases outside the gene matches. Germline CDR1 SGHVS, CDR2 FQNEAQ. The CDR3 DNA is TGTGCCAGCAGCTCCGGTGCGGTTTTGGCGGGAGGGCTGAACAATGAGCAGTTCTTC. This codes for CASSSGAVLAGGLNNEQFF.

This clonotype has a handful of counts. At one boundary the junction diverges from the germline segment, which might be a read error. The gene calls are TRBV12-3 or TRBV12-4 and TRBJ2-7, with D perhaps matching TRBD1 or TRBD2 (5 bases each). The CDR3 is made up of 11 amino acids. This chain's CDR3 is CASSQAGTPHF. The CDR3 coding sequence is TGTGCCAGCAGTCAAGCAGGGACCCCACACTTC.

This clonotype was detected only a few times. The chain links TRBV6-2 or TRBV6-3 to TRBJ2-1, with 13 bases fitting TRBD2. Germline values: CDR1 MNHEY, CDR2 SVGEGT. The CDR3 is made up of 16 amino acids. The junction had 8 bases not matched to a gene; V was cut back by 5 bases and J by 7 bases. DNA for the CDR3: TGTGCCAGCAGTCAACGACTAGCGGGAGGCGGGAATGAGCAGTTCTTC. Translation gives CASSQRLAGGGNEQFF.

This clonotype was observed a few times. V is TRBV6-1 and J is TRBJ2-3; 8 positions agree with TRBD2. The CDR3 is 16 residues long. With V trimmed by 5 bases and J by 0 bases, 7 bases remained unmatched. Germline V CDR1 and CDR2: MNHNS, SASEGT. CDR3 coding DNA: TGTGCCAGCAGTCGGTATAGCGGGGCAAGCACAGATACGCAGTATTTT. Translated, it gives CASSRYSGASTDTQYF.

CDR3 protein: CASSLVGNTEAFF. Written as DNA, the CDR3 is TGTGCCAGCAGCTTAGTTGGGAACACTGAAGCTTTCTTT. The rearrangement links TRBV7-9 to TRBJ1-1; D ambiguous. Germline CDR1 and CDR2: SEHNR and FQNEAQ (reference sequence). V shed 1 base and J shed 1 base, with 4 bases lying between them. This CDR3 spans 13 amino acids.

In this sample, this clonotype turned up a few times. The rearrangement joins TRBV19 to TRBJ2-7; 9 bases fit TRBD1. The V segment lost 4 bases and the J segment 5 bases; nucleotides outside the gene matches: 6. The CDR3 consists of 14 residues. The germline gives CDR1 LNHDA, CDR2 SQIVND (reference sequence). CDR3 sequence (DNA): TGTGCCAGTAGTACTTGGACAGGGGCGGACGAGCAGTACTTC. Protein product: CASSTWTGADEQYF.

The chain couples TRBV10-3 to TRBJ1-1; D is uncertain. Germline values: CDR1 ENHRY, CDR2 SYGVKD. This CDR3 has 16 amino acids. Trimming stripped 9 bases from V and 0 bases from J, with 20 bases between. This CDR3 is CAIQLNPRSLNTEAFF. Here the CDR3 DNA reads TGTGCCATTCAACTAAACCCCCGAAGTCTGAACACTGAAGCTTTCTTT.

This clonotype has only a few counts. This chain uses TRBV20-1 with TRBJ2-7; D perhaps matches TRBD1 (6 bases). With 0 bases removed from V and 5 bases from J, the gap between germline ends came to 14 bases. The CDR3 has 14 amino acids. Germline V gene data show CDR1 as DFQATT and CDR2 as SNEGSKA (reference sequence). CDR3 coding DNA: TGCAGTGCTAGAGACCAGGGGCGCTTTAACGAGCAGTACTTC. Protein: CSARDQGRFNEQYF.